These 12 T cell receptor beta chains were all obtained from the same sample, sequenced in a study of Ad26.COV2.S vaccination and SARS-CoV-2 variants. Regarding treatment: some 20 received Ad26.COV2.S at low or high dose, single or two shots; roughly five received placebo; per-sample allocation not given. Collection of the samples took place on day 63 after the first injection of vaccine or placebo. Clones were read by immunoSEQ multiplex PCR, and TCRdb kept only the in-frame ones, dropping some. Counted here are about 370,000 clones, about 88% occurring once; the ten biggest clones make up about 3.6%. The sequencing here drew on peripheral blood, taken in a trial of Ad26.COV2.S vaccine versus placebo. Receptors were obtained from a person aged 18-60 years who received the Ad26.COV2.S COVID-19 vaccine or a placebo.

V is TRBV19 and J is TRBJ2-5; D is perhaps TRBD1 or TRBD2 (5 bases each). The length of the CDR3 is 14 residues. The germline V gene has CDR1 LNHDA and CDR2 SQIVND (reference sequence). Trimming took off 3 bases at V and 5 bases at J, with 13 bases between the two ends. The CDR3 DNA reads TGTGCCAGTAGTATGATCGGGGCTTTGGAGACCCAGTACTTC. Amino acids: CASSMIGALETQYF.

The chain employs TRBV18 and TRBJ1-5, with D maybe TRBD1 (5 bases). Germline values: CDR1 KGHSH, CDR2 LQKENI. V lost 6 bases and J 5 bases, leaving 14 bases between the germline ends. The CDR3 is 14 amino acids. As DNA, the CDR3 is TGTGCCAGCTCGCTAGTGGGGGGAGATCAGCCCCAGCATTTT. Amino acid sequence: CASSLVGGDQPQHF.

The chain has TRBV5-5 and TRBJ2-7; 7 bases agree with TRBD1. Trimming took 4 bases from V and 3 from J; bases not matched to a gene: 16. The CDR3 extends over 17 amino acids. The germline V gene encodes CDR1 SGHKS and CDR2 YYEKEE (reference sequence). The CDR3 DNA follows: TGTGCCAGCAGCCAGAACCGGGACAGCAGGCCCGACTACGAGCAGTACTTC. Translated: CASSQNRDSRPDYEQYF.

The J gene is TRBJ1-2, the V gene TRBV7-2, with TRBD1 identical over 9 bases. Germline CDR1 is SGHTA and CDR2 is FQGNSA. The length of the CDR3 is 16 residues. V was pared by 1 base and J by 4 bases, with 7 bases of the junction left unmatched. The CDR3 DNA reads TGTGCCAGCAGCTTAGGAGGGGGACAGGGTCTCTATGGCTACACCTTC. Its protein product is CASSLGGGQGLYGYTF.

This chain connects TRBV5-4 to TRBJ2-2; no firm D call. Germline V gene sequence: CDR1 SGHNT, CDR2 YYREEE (reference sequence). V lost 6 bases and J lost 5, with 11 bases in between. This CDR3 is built from 13 residues. The CDR3 protein is CASTPRVTGELFF. The CDR3 DNA is TGTGCCAGCACCCCAAGAGTGACCGGGGAGCTGTTTTTT.

A single count supports this clone. This chain connects TRBV29-1 to TRBJ2-5, with D possibly TRBD2 on 5 matching bases. CDR3 size: 14 residues. Between the trimmed V and J ends, which lost 3 bases and 0 bases, there was a span of 11 bases. Germline V CDR1 and CDR2: SQVTM, ANQGSEA. In DNA, the CDR3 is TGCAGCGTTGATCGGGGATCGGACCAAGAGACCCAGTACTTC. Its translation is CSVDRGSDQETQYF.

The chain couples TRBV15 to TRBJ2-7; tentatively, D is TRBD1 or TRBD2 (5 bases each). Germline loops: CDR1 LNHNV, CDR2 YYDKDF (reference sequence). This CDR3 has 15 residues. V was trimmed by 0 bases and J by 0 bases, leaving 9 bases between them. The CDR3 protein is CATSRDRGASYEQYF. CDR3 in DNA: TGTGCCACCAGCAGAGATAGGGGAGCCTCCTACGAGCAGTACTTC. Based on the CDR3 plus reference TRBV15 and TRBJ2-7, the full variable domain is DAMVIQNPRYQVTQFGKPVTLSCSQTLNHNVMYWYQQKSSQAPKLLFHYYDKDFNNEADTPDNFQSRRPNTSFCFLDIRSPGLGDTAMYLCATSRDRGASYEQYFGPGTRLTVT.

V gene TRBV2 combines with J gene TRBJ1-4; D gene uncertain. Germline assignment: CDR1 SNHLY and CDR2 FYNNEI. The CDR3 is 14 amino acids. Trimming shortened V by 6 bases and J by 5 bases, and 13 bases separated the two germline ends. The DNA for the CDR3 is TGTGCCAGCAGCGGCGGGAGATTAAATGAAAAACTGTTTTTT. It is translated as CASSGGRLNEKLFF.

V and J are TRBV15 and TRBJ2-7, with 8 bases aligning to TRBD1. The CDR3 extends over 15 amino acids. V shed 1 base, J shed 7 bases, and the junction held 9 bases outside the gene matches. Germline CDR1 and CDR2: LNHNV and YYDKDF (reference sequence). CDR3 sequence: CATSRVRDRSKEQYF. The CDR3 nucleotides are TGTGCCACCAGCAGAGTACGGGACAGGTCTAAAGAGCAGTACTTC.

This clone was observed once. The chain has TRBV4-3 and TRBJ2-4; D is uncertain. This CDR3 is built from 15 residues. Germline V gene sequence: CDR1 LGHNA, CDR2 YSLEER. The V end was cut by 1 base, the J end by 0 bases, with 7 bases between. The CDR3 bases are TGCGCCAGCAGCCAAGCAAGGTTAGCCAAAAACATTCAGTACTTC. Its translation: CASSQARLAKNIQYF.

With regard to this clone: This same CDR3 is encoded by further DNA sequences in the sample. V usage is TRBV30 and J usage is TRBJ2-3; D call uncertain. From germline, CDR1 is GTSNPN and CDR2 SVGIG (reference sequence). The CDR3 loop spans 11 amino acids. V dropped 0 bases and J dropped 6 bases, with 4 bases sitting between them. In DNA form, the CDR3 reads TGTGCCTGGAGTGTGGGGGATACGCAGTATTTT. This sequence encodes CAWSVGDTQYF.

The chain has TRBV18 and TRBJ1-1, with unresolved D. Germline CDR1 reads KGHSH; CDR2 reads LQKENI. This CDR3 has 15 amino acids. Deletions cut 2 bases from V and 4 bases from J, with 14 bases between. In nucleotides, the CDR3 is TGTGCCAGCTCACCAAGAACTGAGGGTGGCACTGAAGCTTTCTTT. It encodes CASSPRTEGGTEAFF.